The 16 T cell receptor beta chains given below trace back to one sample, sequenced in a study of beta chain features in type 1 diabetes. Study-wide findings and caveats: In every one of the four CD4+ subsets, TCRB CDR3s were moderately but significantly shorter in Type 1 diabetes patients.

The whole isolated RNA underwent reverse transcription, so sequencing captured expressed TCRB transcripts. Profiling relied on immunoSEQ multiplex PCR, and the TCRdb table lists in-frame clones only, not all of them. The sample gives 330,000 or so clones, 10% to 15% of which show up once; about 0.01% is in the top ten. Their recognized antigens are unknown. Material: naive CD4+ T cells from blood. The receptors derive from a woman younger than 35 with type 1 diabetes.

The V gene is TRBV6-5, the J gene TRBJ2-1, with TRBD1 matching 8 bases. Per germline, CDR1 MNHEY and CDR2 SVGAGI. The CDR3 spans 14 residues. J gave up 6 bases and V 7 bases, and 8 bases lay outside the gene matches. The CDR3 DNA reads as TGTGCCAGCACGAAGGGGGACAGGCGCAATGAGCAGTTCTTC. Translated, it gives CASTKGDRRNEQFF.

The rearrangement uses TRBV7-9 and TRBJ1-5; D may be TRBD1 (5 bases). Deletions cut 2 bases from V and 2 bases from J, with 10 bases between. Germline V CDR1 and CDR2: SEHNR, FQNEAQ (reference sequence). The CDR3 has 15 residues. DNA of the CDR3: TGTGCCAGCAGCTTAACGGGGGAGGGCAATCAGCCCCAGCATTTT. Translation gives CASSLTGEGNQPQHF.

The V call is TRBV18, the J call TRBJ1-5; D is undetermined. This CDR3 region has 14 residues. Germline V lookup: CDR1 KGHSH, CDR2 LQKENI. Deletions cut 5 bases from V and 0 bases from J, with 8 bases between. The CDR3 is CASSREYSNQPQHF. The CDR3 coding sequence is TGTGCCAGCTCAAGGGAGTATAGCAATCAGCCCCAGCATTTT. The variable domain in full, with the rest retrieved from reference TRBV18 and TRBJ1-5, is NAGVMQNPRHLVRRRGQEARLRCSPMKGHSHVYWYRQLPEEGLKFMVYLQKENIIDESGMPKERFSAEFPKEGPSILRIQQVVRGDSAAYFCASSREYSNQPQHFGDGTRLSIL.

CDR3 nucleotides: TGCGCCAGCAGCTTGGACGACGGGGGGGAGCAGTACTTC. This translates into CASSLDDGGEQYF. This chain connects TRBV5-1 to TRBJ2-7, with 7 bases identical to TRBD2. Losses at the gene ends were 0 bases for V and 7 bases for J; bases not matched to a gene: 4. Germline-derived CDR1 and CDR2 are SGHRS and YFSETQ. CDR3 length: 13 residues.

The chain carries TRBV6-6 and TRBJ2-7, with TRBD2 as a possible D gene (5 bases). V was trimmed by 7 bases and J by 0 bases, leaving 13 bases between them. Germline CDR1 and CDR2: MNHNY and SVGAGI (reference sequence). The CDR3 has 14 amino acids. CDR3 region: CASNSGLSSYEQYF. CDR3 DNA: TGTGCCAGCAACAGCGGCCTGAGCTCCTACGAGCAGTACTTC.

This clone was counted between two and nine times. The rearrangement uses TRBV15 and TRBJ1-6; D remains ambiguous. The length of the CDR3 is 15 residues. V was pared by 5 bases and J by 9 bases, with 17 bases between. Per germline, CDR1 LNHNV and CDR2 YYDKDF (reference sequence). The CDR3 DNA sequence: TGTGCCACCAGCGCCCTCCGGAATACGGGTTCACCCCTCCACTTT. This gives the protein CATSALRNTGSPLHF.

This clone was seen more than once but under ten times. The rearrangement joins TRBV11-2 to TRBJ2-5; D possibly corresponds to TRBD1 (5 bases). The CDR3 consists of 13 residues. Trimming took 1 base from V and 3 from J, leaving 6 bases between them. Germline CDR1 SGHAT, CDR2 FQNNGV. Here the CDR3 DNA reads TGTGCCAGCAGCTTAGGCAGGGAAGAGACCCAGTACTTC. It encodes CASSLGREETQYF.

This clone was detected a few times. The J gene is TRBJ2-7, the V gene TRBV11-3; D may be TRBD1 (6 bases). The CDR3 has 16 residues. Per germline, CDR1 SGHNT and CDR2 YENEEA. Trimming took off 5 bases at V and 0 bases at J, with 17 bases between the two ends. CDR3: CASSPRDTGGSYEQYF. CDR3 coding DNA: TGTGCCAGCAGCCCCCGGGACACCGGAGGCTCCTACGAGCAGTACTTC. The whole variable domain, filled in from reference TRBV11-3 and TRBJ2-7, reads EAGVVQSPRYKIIEKKQPVAFWCNPISGHNTLYWYLQNLGQGPELLIRYENEEAVDDSQLPKDRFSAERLKGVDSTLKIQPAELGDSAVYLCASSPRDTGGSYEQYFGPGTRLTVT.

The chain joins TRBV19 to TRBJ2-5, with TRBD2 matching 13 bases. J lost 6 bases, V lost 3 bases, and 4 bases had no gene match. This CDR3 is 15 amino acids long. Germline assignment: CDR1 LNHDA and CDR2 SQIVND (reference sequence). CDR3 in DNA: TGTGCCAGTAGTATTCAACTAGCGGGGGGGAAGACCCAGTACTTC. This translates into CASSIQLAGGKTQYF.

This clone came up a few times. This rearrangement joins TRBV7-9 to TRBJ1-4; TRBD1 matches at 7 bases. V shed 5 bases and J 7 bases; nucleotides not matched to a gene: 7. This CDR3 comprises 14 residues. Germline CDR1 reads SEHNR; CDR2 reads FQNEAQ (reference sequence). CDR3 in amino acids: CASSLLQGSEKLFF. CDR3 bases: TGTGCCAGCAGCCTCCTACAGGGGAGTGAAAAACTGTTTTTT.

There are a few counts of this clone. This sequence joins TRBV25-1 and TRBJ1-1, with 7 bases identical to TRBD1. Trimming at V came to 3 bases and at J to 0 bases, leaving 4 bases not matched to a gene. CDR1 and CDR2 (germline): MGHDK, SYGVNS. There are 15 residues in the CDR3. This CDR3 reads CASSETGYMNTEAFF. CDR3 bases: TGTGCCAGCAGTGAGACAGGGTACATGAACACTGAAGCTTTCTTT.

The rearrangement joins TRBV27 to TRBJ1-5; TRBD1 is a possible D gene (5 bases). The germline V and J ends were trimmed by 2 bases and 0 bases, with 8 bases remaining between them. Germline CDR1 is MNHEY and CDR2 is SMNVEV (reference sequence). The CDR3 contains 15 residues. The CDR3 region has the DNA TGTGCCAGCAGTTTACGACAGAATAGCAATCAGCCCCAGCATTTT. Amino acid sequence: CASSLRQNSNQPQHF.

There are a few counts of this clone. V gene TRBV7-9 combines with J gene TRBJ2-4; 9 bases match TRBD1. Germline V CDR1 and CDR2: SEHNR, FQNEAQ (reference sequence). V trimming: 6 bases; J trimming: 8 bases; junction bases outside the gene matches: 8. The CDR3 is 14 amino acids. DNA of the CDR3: TGTGCCAGCAGGCCACAGGGGGCTATGGACATTCAGTACTTC. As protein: CASRPQGAMDIQYF.

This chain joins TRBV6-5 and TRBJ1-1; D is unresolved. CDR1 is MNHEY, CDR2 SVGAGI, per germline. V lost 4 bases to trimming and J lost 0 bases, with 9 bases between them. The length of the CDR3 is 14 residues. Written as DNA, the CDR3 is TGTGCCAGCAGTTCCCCGAGTTTGAACACTGAAGCTTTCTTT. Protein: CASSSPSLNTEAFF.

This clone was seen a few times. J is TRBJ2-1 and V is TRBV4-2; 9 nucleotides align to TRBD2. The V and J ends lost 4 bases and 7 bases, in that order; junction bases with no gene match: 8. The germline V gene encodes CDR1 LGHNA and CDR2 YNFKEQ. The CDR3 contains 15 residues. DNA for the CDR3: TGTGCCAGCAGCCCCGGGACTAGCCGTGGGAATGAGCAGTTCTTC. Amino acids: CASSPGTSRGNEQFF.

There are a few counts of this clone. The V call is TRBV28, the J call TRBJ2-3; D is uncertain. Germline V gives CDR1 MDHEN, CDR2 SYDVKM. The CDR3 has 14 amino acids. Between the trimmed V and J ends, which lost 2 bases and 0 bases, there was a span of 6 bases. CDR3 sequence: CASSLGISTDTQYF. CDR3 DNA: TGTGCCAGCAGTTTAGGCATCAGCACAGATACGCAGTATTTT.